This entry lists 3 T cell receptor beta chains sequenced from one sample in a study of blood T cells in healthy people across ages (dated by TCRdb to between 2015 and 2016). Library creation used 5' RACE. TCRdb lists the instrument as Illumina HiSeq 2500. The second PCR ran for roughly 6 to 11 cycles and used a J-beta primer mix along with a sample-barcoded 5' primer. Through fastp at Q25 and MiXCR, TCRdb rebuilt clones from the public reads, retaining in-frame beta chains. Rows merge per CDR3 protein into single entries with the most common DNA and genes. The sample table contains about 750,000 distinct CDR3 sequences; only one count was recorded for roughly 50% of them. The leading ten clones occupy about 38% of the sample. Sequencing was done on a sample of blood. These receptors originate from an older man in good health.

V gene TRBV9 combines with J gene TRBJ2-1, with 13 positions matching TRBD2. Germline CDR1 SGDLS, CDR2 YYNGEE. The ends lost 2 bases at V and 10 bases at J; junction bases unmatched: 9. The CDR3 extends over 16 amino acids. The CDR3 nucleotides are TGTGCCAGCAGCGTTGGGACTAGCGGGATCCAGGGGGAGCAGTTCTTC. Its translation: CASSVGTSGIQGEQFF.

The V gene is TRBV2, the J gene TRBJ2-2; 8 nucleotides line up with TRBD1. Losses at the gene ends were 7 bases for V and 5 bases for J; bases not matched to a gene: 6. From germline, CDR1 is SNHLY and CDR2 FYNNEI. CDR3 size: 14 residues. CDR3 DNA sequence: TGTGCCAGCAAAGACAGGGGTAGGACCGGGGAGCTGTTTTTT. This codes for CASKDRGRTGELFF.

The V call is TRBV6-1, the J call TRBJ2-1, with 11 bases that match TRBD2. The germline gives CDR1 MNHNS, CDR2 SASEGT. The CDR3 loop spans 15 amino acids. J lost 8 bases, V lost 5 bases, and 8 bases had no gene match. In DNA form, the CDR3 reads TGTGCCAGCAGTTCCCGGACTAGCGGGTGGGATGAGCAGTTCTTC. It specifies CASSSRTSGWDEQFF.